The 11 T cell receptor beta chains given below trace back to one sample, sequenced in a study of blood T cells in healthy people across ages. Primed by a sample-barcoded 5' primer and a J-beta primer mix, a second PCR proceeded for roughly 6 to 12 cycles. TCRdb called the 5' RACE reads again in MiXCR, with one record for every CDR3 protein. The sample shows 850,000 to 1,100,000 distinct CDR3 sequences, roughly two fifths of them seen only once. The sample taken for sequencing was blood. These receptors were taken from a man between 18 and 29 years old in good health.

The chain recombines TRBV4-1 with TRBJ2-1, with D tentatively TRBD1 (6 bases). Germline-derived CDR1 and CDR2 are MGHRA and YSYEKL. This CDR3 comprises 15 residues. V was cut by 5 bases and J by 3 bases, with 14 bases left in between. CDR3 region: CASSVSVDSYNEQFF. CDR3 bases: TGCGCCAGCAGCGTTTCCGTGGACAGCTACAATGAGCAGTTCTTC.

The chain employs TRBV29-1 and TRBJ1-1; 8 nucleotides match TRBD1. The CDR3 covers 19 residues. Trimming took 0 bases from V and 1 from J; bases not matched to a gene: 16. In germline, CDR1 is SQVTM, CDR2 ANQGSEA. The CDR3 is CSVEDRGRQGAIKNTEAFF. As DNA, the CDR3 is TGCAGCGTTGAAGATCGTGGTAGGCAGGGGGCGATTAAGAACACTGAAGCTTTCTTT.

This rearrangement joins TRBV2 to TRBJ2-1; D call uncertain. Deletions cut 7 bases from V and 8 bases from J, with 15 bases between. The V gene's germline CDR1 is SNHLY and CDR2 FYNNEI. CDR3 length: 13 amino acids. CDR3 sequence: CASIMGLFDEQFF. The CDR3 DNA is TGTGCCAGCATAATGGGTCTCTTCGATGAGCAGTTCTTC.

CDR3 DNA sequence: TGTGCCAGCCGACCTCAGGACAGAAGCTCCTACAATGAGCAGTTCTTC. It translates to CASRPQDRSSYNEQFF. This chain joins TRBV27 and TRBJ2-1; TRBD1 is a possible D gene (6 bases). CDR3 length: 16 amino acids. V gave up 8 bases and J gave up 0 bases, with 17 bases separating them. Looked up from germline, CDR1 is MNHEY and CDR2 is SMNVEV (reference sequence).

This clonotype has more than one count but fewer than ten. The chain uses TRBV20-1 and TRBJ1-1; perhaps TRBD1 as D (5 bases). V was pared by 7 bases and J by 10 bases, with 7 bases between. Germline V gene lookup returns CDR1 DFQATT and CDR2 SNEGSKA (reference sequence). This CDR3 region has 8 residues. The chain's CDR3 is CSGQGAFF. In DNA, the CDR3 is TGCAGTGGGCAGGGAGCTTTCTTT.

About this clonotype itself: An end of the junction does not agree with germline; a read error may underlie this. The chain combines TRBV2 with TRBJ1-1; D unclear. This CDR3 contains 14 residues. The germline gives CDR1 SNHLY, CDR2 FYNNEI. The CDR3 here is CASSVDRMNTKAFF. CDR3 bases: TGTGCCAGCAGTGTAGACCGGATGAACACTAAAGCTTTCTTT.

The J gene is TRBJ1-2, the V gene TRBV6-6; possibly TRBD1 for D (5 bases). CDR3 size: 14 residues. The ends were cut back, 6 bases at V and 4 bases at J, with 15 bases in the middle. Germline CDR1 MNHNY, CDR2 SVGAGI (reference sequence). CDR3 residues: CASSRTTGTYGYTF. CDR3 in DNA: TGTGCCAGCAGCCGGACAACGGGGACCTATGGCTACACCTTC.

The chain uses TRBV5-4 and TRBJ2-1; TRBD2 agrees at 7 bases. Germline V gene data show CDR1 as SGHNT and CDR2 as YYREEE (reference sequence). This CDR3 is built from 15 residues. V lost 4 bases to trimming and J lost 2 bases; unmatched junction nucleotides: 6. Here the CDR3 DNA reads TGTGCCAGCAGCCGAAGCGGGGCCACCTACAATGAGCAGTTCTTC. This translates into CASSRSGATYNEQFF.

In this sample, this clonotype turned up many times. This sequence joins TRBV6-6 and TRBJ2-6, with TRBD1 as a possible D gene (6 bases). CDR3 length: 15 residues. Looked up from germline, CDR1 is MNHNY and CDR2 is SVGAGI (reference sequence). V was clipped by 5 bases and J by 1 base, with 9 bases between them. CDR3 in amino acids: CASSPQGSGANVLTF. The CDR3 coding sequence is TGTGCCAGCAGTCCACAGGGTTCTGGGGCCAACGTCCTGACTTTC.

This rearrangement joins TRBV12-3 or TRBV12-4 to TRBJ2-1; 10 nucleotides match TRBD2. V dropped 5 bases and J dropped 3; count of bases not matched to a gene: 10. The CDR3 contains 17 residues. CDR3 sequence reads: CASSPERLAGVYNEQFF. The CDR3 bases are TGTGCCAGCAGTCCCGAGCGGCTAGCGGGGGTCTACAATGAGCAGTTCTTC.

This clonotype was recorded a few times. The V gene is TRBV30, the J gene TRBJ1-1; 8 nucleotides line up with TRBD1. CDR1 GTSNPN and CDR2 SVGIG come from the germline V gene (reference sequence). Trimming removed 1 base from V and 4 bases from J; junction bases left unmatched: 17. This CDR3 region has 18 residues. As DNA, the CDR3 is TGTGCCTGGAGTGGTCACCCTCCAGGGGGCGGTCGGGGCACTGAAGCTTTCTTT. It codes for CAWSGHPPGGGRGTEAFF. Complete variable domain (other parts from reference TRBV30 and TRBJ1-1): SQTIHQWPATLVQPVGSPLSLECTVEGTSNPNLYWYRQAAGRGLQLLFYSVGIGQISSEVPQNLSASRPQDRQFILSSKKLLLSDSGFYLCAWSGHPPGGGRGTEAFFGQGTRLTVV.